The rows below give T cell receptor beta chains drawn from one sample of a study of cytomegalovirus exposure and HLA in healthy donors. TCRdb's table, derived via immunoSEQ multiplex PCR, lists solely in-frame clones and lacks some. The table has roughly 100,000 clones, under 80% seen once. Sample: PBMCs. These receptors were taken from a woman between 45 and 60 years old in good health and CMV-seropositive. Each CDR3 is given with its conserved first and last residue. Fields, in order: D gene, J gene, V gene, clone size, CDR3 DNA, CDR3 protein. A D gene is named only where the DNA matches it firmly. Size is stated for part of the rows, as once, few or many counts, or as a class when the clone is expanded.

TRBD1	TRBJ2-1	TRBV18	-	TGTGCCAGCTCATCAAAAATAAACAGGGGGCGCAGGGATGAGCAGTTCTTC	CASSSKINRGRRDEQFF
TRBD2	TRBJ2-7	TRBV7-9	-	TGTGCCAGCAGTCGGGGGGGGGCCCGGGCATCCTACGAGCAGTACTTC	CASSRGGARASYEQYF
TRBD2	TRBJ2-2	TRBV7-3	-	TGTGCCAGCAGTCCGGATCTAGCGGGGGTGAACACCGGGGAGCTGTTTTTT	CASSPDLAGVNTGELFF
TRBD1	TRBJ1-5	TRBV19	-	TGTGCCAGTAGTGCCCTTCCTCGACAGGGTGGAGGTCAGCCCCAGCATTTT	CASSALPRQGGGQPQHF
TRBD1	TRBJ2-2	TRBV5-1	-	TGCGCCAGCAGCCCACCACTGGACAGGCGGAACACCGGGGAGCTGTTTTTT	CASSPPLDRRNTGELFF
TRBD1	TRBJ1-2	TRBV6-6	few	TGTGCCAGCAGTTATCCTTCAAACAGGGGCCTATATGGCTACACCTTC	CASSYPSNRGLYGYTF
-	TRBJ2-3	TRBV11-2	-	TGTGCCAGCAGCTTAGGGTCTTCGCGTACAGATACGCAGTATTTT	CASSLGSSRTDTQYF
TRBD1	TRBJ1-1	TRBV9	-	TGTGCCAGCAGCGCCTGGACAGGCTACACTGAAGCTTTCTTT	CASSAWTGYTEAFF
-	TRBJ2-7	TRBV7-9	once	TGTGCCAGCAGCTCGCCGGGACACGACTACGAGCAGTACTTC	CASSSPGHDYEQYF
-	TRBJ2-2	TRBV7-2	-	TGTGCCAGCAGCTTCCTGCAGGGGTCCGGGGAGCTGTTTTTT	CASSFLQGSGELFF
-	TRBJ1-2	TRBV7-2	many	TGTGCCAGCAGCTCCTACGACAGGCCCTCCGGCTACACCTTC	CASSSYDRPSGYTF
-	TRBJ2-5	TRBV11-2	-	TGTGCCAGCAGCTTAGGATTAAGCCCTCAAGAGACCCAGTACTTC	CASSLGLSPQETQYF
-	TRBJ2-1	TRBV11-3	-	TGTGCCAGCAGCCCATTAGGGGAATCCTACAATGAGCAGTTCTTC	CASSPLGESYNEQFF
TRBD2	TRBJ2-2	TRBV4-3	-	TGCGCCAGCAGCCAAGTATCTAGCGGGGGTGCCAACACCGGGGAGCTGTTTTTT	CASSQVSSGGANTGELFF
TRBD1	TRBJ2-1	TRBV7-2	-	TGTGCCAGCAGCTCGACAGGGGGAAATGAGCAGTTCTTC	CASSSTGGNEQFF
-	TRBJ2-7	TRBV5-1	few	TGCGCCAGCAGCTTGGGACAGGAGTACGAGCAGTACTTC	CASSLGQEYEQYF
TRBD1	TRBJ1-4	TRBV18	once	TGTGCCAGCTCACTCTTCAGGGGGCTTAATGAAAAACTGTTTTTT	CASSLFRGLNEKLFF
TRBD2	TRBJ2-1	TRBV7-3	-	TGTGCCAGCAGCTTCACTAGCGGGGAATACAATGAGCAGTTCTTC	CASSFTSGEYNEQFF
-	TRBJ2-5	TRBV6-1	-	TGTGCCAGCAGTGACCAGGGGTGGACATTATACCAAGAGACCCAGTACTTC	CASSDQGWTLYQETQYF
TRBD2	TRBJ2-7	TRBV5-5	-	TGTGCCAGCAGCCGAAGACTAGCGGGGGGTCCCTACGAGCAGTACTTC	CASSRRLAGGPYEQYF